These 5 T cell receptor beta chains were all obtained from the same sample, sequenced in a study of blood T cell repertoires in COVID-19. TCRdb's table, derived via immunoSEQ multiplex PCR, lists solely in-frame clones and lacks some. The sample records tens of thousands of clones, 86% being singletons. The source material was peripheral blood. The receptors shown here come from a man aged 45-65 years in a cohort sampled during active COVID-19.

The chain joins TRBV21-1 to TRBJ2-7; TRBD2 was called by the table and not checked on the DNA. TRBV21-1 is a pseudogene segment. This CDR3 has 17 amino acids. The CDR3 reads CASSTSQIAGGTNEQYV. The CDR3 DNA reads TGTGCCAGCAGCACCTCCCAAATAGCGGGAGGTACGAACGAGCAGTACGTC.

The CDR3 region is CASSWGTGLNSYEQYV. As DNA, the CDR3 is TGCGCCAGCAGCTGGGGGACAGGGCTCAACTCCTACGAGCAGTACGTC. V and J are TRBV5-1 and TRBJ2-7, with 9 bases aligning to TRBD1. The CDR3 runs to 16 residues. After removal of 3 bases from V and 0 bases from J, the junction contained 7 bases not matched to a gene. Germline V CDR1 and CDR2: SGHRS, YFSETQ.

This clone was observed a single time. The chain links TRBV7-8 to TRBJ1-2; perhaps TRBD1 as D (5 bases). From germline, CDR1 is SGHVS and CDR2 FQNEAQ. This CDR3 is 16 amino acids long. V lost 1 base to trimming and J lost 7 bases, with 19 bases between them. Written as DNA, the CDR3 is TGTGCCAGCAGCTTAGGGGTGAGGCAGGGCGGTCTTGGCTACACCTTC. Encoded protein: CASSLGVRQGGLGYTF.

The genes are TRBV3-1 (or the pseudogene TRBV3-2) and TRBJ1-2; no firm D call. This CDR3 region has 15 residues. Germline V CDR1 and CDR2: LGHDT, YNNKEL (reference sequence). The V end was cut by 1 base, the J end by 3 bases, with 12 bases between. This CDR3 is CASSQALERHYGYTF. CDR3 DNA: TGTGCCAGCAGCCAAGCCCTGGAGAGGCACTATGGCTACACCTTC.

V gene TRBV29-1 combines with J gene TRBJ1-2; 9 bases line up with TRBD1. Trimming removed 2 bases from V and 4 bases from J; junction bases left unmatched: 5. In germline, CDR1 is SQVTM, CDR2 ANQGSEA. The CDR3 loop spans 14 amino acids. The CDR3 reads CSVEWGQGPYGYTF. CDR3 in DNA: TGCAGCGTTGAATGGGGACAGGGACCCTATGGCTACACCTTC.